This TCR beta chain was recorded in a study of beta chain features in type 1 diabetes. Study-level results: The study notes PCR might favor shorter templates equally in patients and controls. Shorter TCRB CDR3s, moderately but significantly so, marked every one of the four CD4+ subsets in Type 1 diabetes patients.

Expressed TCRB transcripts were sequenced, since all the RNA that had been isolated was reverse transcribed. Sequencing was performed with immunoSEQ multiplex PCR; in TCRdb, only in-frame clones are kept and a portion is missing. In the table there are more than 120,000 clones, about an eighth of which are singletons. Post-sort purity exceeded 98% for all sorted populations. On this clone: The target antigen is unknown.

The V end was cut by 5 bases, the J end by 2 bases, with 7 bases between. Germline V CDR1 and CDR2: MDHEN, SYDVKM. This CDR3 has 13 amino acids. V usage is TRBV28 and J usage is TRBJ1-3; no firm D call. This clonotype was obtained from a man younger than 35 with type 1 diabetes. The specimen was central memory CD4+ T cells from blood. The CDR3 DNA sequence: TGTGCCAGCAGTCCGAACACTGGAAACACCATATATTTT. Its translation is CASSPNTGNTIYF.